A selection of T cell receptor beta chains follows, all from one sample in a study of T cell changes during pregnancy in multiple sclerosis. The data were produced by immunoSEQ multiplex PCR, yet TCRdb's version contains in-frame clones alone and is incomplete. The data show 40,000 to 60,000 clones, 95% seen once. The source material was CD8+ T cells from peripheral blood mononuclear cells, sampled in the first trimester of pregnancy. These receptors came from a female donor with multiple sclerosis, enrolled in a pregnancy study. CDR3s include the opening cysteine and the closing phenylalanine or tryptophan. Each record gives: J gene, D gene, V gene, clone size, CDR3 DNA, CDR3 protein. A D gene is named only where the DNA matches it firmly. Where a row states a size, it is once, few, many or the class of an expanded clone; other rows omit it.

TRBJ2-7	NA	TRBV28	NA	TGTGCCAGCAGTTCATTACAGGGACCCTACGAGCAGTACTTC	CASSSLQGPYEQYF
TRBJ1-1	NA	TRBV25-1	NA	TGTGCCAGCAGCCCGAGCCCGGGCACTGAAGCTTTCTTT	CASSPSPGTEAFF
TRBJ2-7	TRBD1	TRBV10-3	NA	TGTGCCATCAGTGAGGGACAGGGGGAAGACGAGCAGTACTTC	CAISEGQGEDEQYF
TRBJ2-7	TRBD2	TRBV19	once	TGTGCCAGTAGCCTTTCTAGCGGGAGATACGAGCAGTACTTC	CASSLSSGRYEQYF
TRBJ2-2	TRBD1	TRBV5-4	NA	TGTGCCATTACAGGGGAGACCGGGGAGCTGTTTTTT	CAITGETGELFF
TRBJ1-5	TRBD1	TRBV30	NA	TGTGCCTGGAGCTTCCCCGGGACAGGGGGCCAGGAGCCCTTCAATCAGCCCCAGCATTTT	CAWSFPGTGGQEPFNQPQHF
TRBJ2-5	TRBD2	TRBV29-1	once	TGCAGCGGGGGGACTAGCGGGTATCAAGAGACCCAGTACTTC	CSGGTSGYQETQYF
TRBJ2-2	TRBD2	TRBV27	few	TGTGCCAGCAGTCGGACTAGTTTCAACGCCGGGGAGCTGTTTTTT	CASSRTSFNAGELFF
TRBJ2-5	NA	TRBV9	NA	TGTGCCAGCAGCGTAGCCGGCAGGGGCCTCCCAGAGACCCAGTACTTC	CASSVAGRGLPETQYF
TRBJ1-5	NA	TRBV6-6	NA	TGTGCCAGCAGTTACATGCAGGGGTCCTCAGGGCAGCCCCAGCATTTT	CASSYMQGSSGQPQHF
TRBJ2-7	TRBD2	TRBV5-1	NA	TGCGCCAGCAGCTTGACCCCCGGGACTAGCGGGAGGGCCGGCTACGAGCAGTACTTC	CASSLTPGTSGRAGYEQYF
TRBJ1-1	NA	TRBV19	NA	TGTGCCAGTAGCAGTATGAACACTGAAGCTTTCTTT	CASSSMNTEAFF
TRBJ2-2	NA	TRBV4-2	NA	TGTGCCAGCAGCCCAGAGGGACTCCCGAACACCGGGGAGCTGTTTTTT	CASSPEGLPNTGELFF
TRBJ2-3	NA	TRBV6-1	NA	TGTGCCAGCAGTGAAGGGCAGGCCACAGATACGCAGTATTTT	CASSEGQATDTQYF
TRBJ2-1	TRBD2	TRBV9	NA	TGTGCCAGCAGCGTAGCTACTAGGGGGACTAGCGGGAGCCAGGAGCAGTTCTTC	CASSVATRGTSGSQEQFF
TRBJ2-1	TRBD1	TRBV19	NA	TGTGCCAGTAGTTTGGGACAGGGGTACAATGAGCAGTTCTTC	CASSLGQGYNEQFF
TRBJ2-1	TRBD2	TRBV7-3	NA	TGTGCCAGCAGCCCAGGACTAGCGGGAGGCCGACTATACAATGAGCAGTTCTTC	CASSPGLAGGRLYNEQFF
TRBJ2-7	NA	TRBV27	NA	TGTGCCAGCAGTGGGCGGGGAAGCCCCTACGAGCAGTACTTC	CASSGRGSPYEQYF
TRBJ1-3	TRBD1	TRBV4-3	NA	TGCGCCAGCAGCCCGACAGGGGGCTCTGGAAACACCATATATTTT	CASSPTGGSGNTIYF
TRBJ2-3	NA	TRBV27	NA	TGTGCCAGCAGTTCGGTCGGGAGCACAGATACGCAGTATTTT	CASSSVGSTDTQYF
TRBJ2-2	TRBD2	TRBV4-3	NA	TGCGCCAGCAGCCCCCTGGCGGGAGGGCCCGGGGAGCTGTTTTTT	CASSPLAGGPGELFF
TRBJ1-1	TRBD1	TRBV13	NA	TGTGCCAGCAGCTTAGGCCTAGGGACAGGGAGCACTGAAGCTTTCTTT	CASSLGLGTGSTEAFF
TRBJ2-5	NA	TRBV27	NA	TGTGCCAGCAGTTCCCAGGGAATCCAAGAGACCCAGTACTTC	CASSSQGIQETQYF
TRBJ2-3	NA	TRBV2	NA	TGTGCCAGCAGTCCCCGCGGCGATACGCAGTATTTT	CASSPRGDTQYF
TRBJ1-5	NA	TRBV13	NA	TGTGCCAGCAGCTTAGGTGGCGGGGTAACTCAGCCCCAGCATTTT	CASSLGGGVTQPQHF
TRBJ2-2	TRBD2	TRBV2	NA	TGTGCCAGCAACGGGGGGGCCAACACCGGGGAGCTGTTTTTT	CASNGGANTGELFF
TRBJ1-2	TRBD1	TRBV28	NA	TGTGCCAGCAGTTTAAGGGGGGGGACAGGGGGAGTAGGCTATGGCTACACCTTC	CASSLRGGTGGVGYGYTF
TRBJ2-1	NA	TRBV7-9	NA	TGTGCCAGCAGCCCCTCGGGGGGCCTAGCGAGCAATGAGCAGTTCTTC	CASSPSGGLASNEQFF
TRBJ1-4	TRBD1	TRBV11-2	NA	TGTGCCAGCAGCTCAGGGGGCTCAGGAAGGTTAGGTGAAAAACTGTTTTTT	CASSSGGSGRLGEKLFF
TRBJ2-1	TRBD1	TRBV4-1	NA	TGCGCCAGCAGCCAAGGGCAGGGGGCTGAGCAGTTCTTC	CASSQGQGAEQFF
TRBJ1-4	NA	TRBV2	NA	TGTGCCAGCAGGGCCGATCCCGGGTCCACTAATGAAAAACTGTTTTTT	CASRADPGSTNEKLFF
TRBJ2-3	TRBD1	TRBV6-1	NA	TGTGCCAGCAGCGGGACAGGGACAGATACGCAGTATTTT	CASSGTGTDTQYF
TRBJ1-1	TRBD1	TRBV28	NA	TGTGCCAGCAAACCAGGGGGCGCGGGGAACACTGAAGCTTTCTTT	CASKPGGAGNTEAFF
TRBJ1-2	NA	TRBV7-9	NA	TGTGCCAGCAGCTTAGGCAGTCCGAAGAACTATGGCTACACCTTC	CASSLGSPKNYGYTF
TRBJ2-7	NA	TRBV27	NA	TGTGCCAGCAGCGCCGGGTCCGCCTACGAGCAGTACTTC	CASSAGSAYEQYF
TRBJ2-3	NA	TRBV13	NA	TGTGCCAGCAGCTTACAGAACACAGATACGCAGTATTTT	CASSLQNTDTQYF
TRBJ1-2	TRBD1	TRBV7-9	NA	TGTGCCAGCAGCTCGGACAGGGTTAACTATGGCTACACCTTC	CASSSDRVNYGYTF
TRBJ1-5	NA	TRBV7-9	NA	TGTGCCAGCAGCTTAGCGTTGAGGGGAGGTGAACAGCCCCAGCATTTT	CASSLALRGGEQPQHF
TRBJ1-2	NA	TRBV9	NA	TGTGCCAGCGGTCGTGCGGATGGCTACACCTTC	CASGRADGYTF
TRBJ2-7	NA	TRBV4-1	NA	TGCGCCAGCAGCCAAGATCTATCCTACGAGCAGTACTTC	CASSQDLSYEQYF
TRBJ2-2	NA	TRBV9	NA	TGTGCCAGCAGCGTAGCTAGTGTCGGGGAGCTGTTTTTT	CASSVASVGELFF
TRBJ2-1	NA	TRBV4-3	NA	TGCGCCAGCAGCGCCGTGGGGCTACTTTACAATGAGCAGTTCTTC	CASSAVGLLYNEQFF
TRBJ1-1	NA	TRBV7-9	few	TGTGCCAGCAGCTTAGATGGTCAAACGGCGGAGAACACTGAAGCTTTCTTT	CASSLDGQTAENTEAFF
TRBJ1-1	NA	TRBV2	NA	TGTGCCAGCAGTGAAGCGGGAGGGGGGGTTGAAGCTTTCTTT	CASSEAGGGVEAFF
TRBJ2-2	NA	TRBV15	NA	TGTGCCACCAGCAGAGATTCGGCGGAAACCGGGGAGCTGTTTTTT	CATSRDSAETGELFF
TRBJ2-1	TRBD1	TRBV12-5	NA	TGTGCTAGTGGCCCGCCCCCACACAGGGGGCCGAGCTCCTACAATGAGCAGTTCTTC	CASGPPPHRGPSSYNEQFF
TRBJ1-3	TRBD1	TRBV13	NA	TGTGCCAGCAGCTCGTTAGACAGGGACTCTGGAAACACCATATATTTT	CASSSLDRDSGNTIYF
TRBJ2-3	TRBD2	TRBV7-6	NA	TGTGCCAGCAGCTTAATCTCGGACGTGGCTAGCGGGACAATCACAGATACGCAGTATTTT	CASSLISDVASGTITDTQYF
TRBJ2-1	TRBD2	TRBV5-1	once	TGCGCCAGCAGCTTGGTAGCGAGAGCGGGAGGCCCCCAGGCCTACAATGAGCAGTTCTTC	CASSLVARAGGPQAYNEQFF